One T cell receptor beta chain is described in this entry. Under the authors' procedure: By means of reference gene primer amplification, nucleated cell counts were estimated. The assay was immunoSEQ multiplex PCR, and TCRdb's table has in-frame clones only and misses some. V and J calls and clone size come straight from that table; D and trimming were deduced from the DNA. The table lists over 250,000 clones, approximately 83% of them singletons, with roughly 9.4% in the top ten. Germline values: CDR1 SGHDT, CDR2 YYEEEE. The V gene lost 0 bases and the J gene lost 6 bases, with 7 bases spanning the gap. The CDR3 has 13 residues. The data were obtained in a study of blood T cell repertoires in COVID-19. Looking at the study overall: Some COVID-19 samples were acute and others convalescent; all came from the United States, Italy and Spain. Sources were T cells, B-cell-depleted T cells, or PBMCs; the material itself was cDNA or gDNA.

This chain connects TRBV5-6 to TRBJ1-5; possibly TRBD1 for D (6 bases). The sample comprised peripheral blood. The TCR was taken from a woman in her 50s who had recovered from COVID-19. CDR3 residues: CASSLGGGQPQHF. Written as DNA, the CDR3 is TGTGCCAGCAGCTTGGGAGGGGGTCAGCCCCAGCATTTT.